This TCR beta chain was identified in a study of shared clonotypes between healthy human individuals. On the study more broadly: Researchers assigned three CD4 naive, three CD4 memory, two CD8 naive and one CD8 memory plate to each donor. Overall study findings and caveats: The study generally estimated greater richness for naive than memory subsets. A limitation of the genetic and exposure-history diversity represented arose from few donors.

200 ng DNA, tens of thousands of T cell genomes, went into each sorted-subset replicate PCR. Clones were sequenced by immunoSEQ multiplex PCR, and TCRdb holds only the in-frame ones, with some missing. The sample includes some 2.1 million clones, around 93% seen only once; the top ten take about 1.7%. Comments on this clone: Its antigen is undetermined.

CD8 cells regarded as naive lacked CD45RO, were positively chosen for CCR7, and omitted terminally differentiated effector memory CD45RA+ cells. The sequenced sample consisted of naive CD8+ T cells from PBMCs. The sequence derives from a man between 18 and 29 years old in good health. Some clones in this sample may be carry-over from other donors' samples.

The CDR3 here is CASRWEQPTGELFF. The CDR3 DNA is TGTGCCAGCAGGTGGGAGCAGCCCACCGGGGAGCTGTTTTTT. This chain joins TRBV28 and TRBJ2-2; D possibly corresponds to TRBD2 (5 bases). The CDR3 is made up of 14 amino acids. V shed 6 bases and J shed 4 bases, with 12 bases lying between them. Germline CDR1 and CDR2: MDHEN and SYDVKM. Drawing the rest from reference TRBV28 and TRBJ2-2, the complete variable domain is DVKVTQSSRYLVKRTGEKVFLECVQDMDHENMFWYRQDPGLGLRLIYFSYDVKMKEKGDIPEGYSVSREKKERFSLILESASTNQTSMYLCASRWEQPTGELFFGEGSRLTVL.